These 9 T cell receptor beta chains share one sample of origin, sequenced in a study of blood T cells in healthy people across ages. The use of a sample-barcoded 5' primer and a J-beta primer mix characterized a second PCR of roughly 6 to 11 cycles. TCRdb recomputed calls from the 5' RACE reads with MiXCR, one row per CDR3 protein. Altogether under 1,100,000 distinct CDR3 sequences are present, around 27% being singletons, with the ten largest covering approximately 0.71%. The sample was also linked to a second study, of T cells of mothers and their children.

Material for sequencing was blood. Receptor source: a girl aged 2 to 10 in good health.

This clonotype was found a few times. The CDR3 DNA follows: TGTGCCAGCAGCCAAATTTTGGGACCAGACACTGAAGCTTTCTTT. It is translated as CASSQILGPDTEAFF. The rearrangement joins TRBV3-1 to TRBJ1-1, with D possibly matching TRBD1 (5 bases). Germline V lookup: CDR1 LGHDT, CDR2 YNNKEL (reference sequence). V lost 2 bases to trimming and J lost 3 bases, with 13 bases between them. The CDR3 length is 15 residues.

The chain is built from TRBV7-9 and TRBJ2-1, with D possibly being TRBD2 (5 bases). CDR3 length: 15 amino acids. The V end was cut by 1 base, the J end by 12 bases, with 19 bases between. CDR1 and CDR2 (germline): SEHNR, FQNEAQ (reference sequence). CDR3 coding DNA: TGTGCCAGCAGCTTAGATCTGGACCGGGGAATTGGGCAGTTCTTC. It yields the protein CASSLDLDRGIGQFF.

This rearrangement joins TRBV7-2 to TRBJ2-2; D ambiguous. The germline V gene encodes CDR1 SGHTA and CDR2 FQGNSA. The CDR3 runs to 14 residues. Trimming pared 1 base from V and 3 bases from J, leaving 6 bases between. For the CDR3, the DNA is TGTGCCAGCAGCTTAGTGGCGTACACCGGGGAGCTGTTTTTT. Translation: CASSLVAYTGELFF. The full variable domain, in which reference TRBV7-2 and TRBJ2-2 provide the parts outside the CDR3, is GAGVSQSPSNKVTEKGKDVELRCDPISGHTALYWYRQSLGQGLEFLIYFQGNSAPDKSGLPSDRFSAERTGGSVSTLTIQRTQQEDSAVYLCASSLVAYTGELFFGEGSRLTVL.

The chain couples TRBV5-1 to TRBJ2-7; 9 nucleotides line up with TRBD1. Germline V gene data show CDR1 as SGHRS and CDR2 as YFSETQ. J was trimmed by 6 bases and V by 6 bases; bases with no gene match: 13. The CDR3 spans 15 residues. CDR3 region: CASTTAPGQGFEQYF. In DNA form, the CDR3 reads TGCGCCAGCACGACAGCTCCGGGACAGGGATTCGAGCAGTACTTC.

V is TRBV7-9 and J is TRBJ1-1; D ambiguous. The CDR3 length is 9 residues. V shed 3 bases and J shed 10 bases, with 3 bases lying between them. Germline assignment: CDR1 SEHNR and CDR2 FQNEAQ (reference sequence). The chain's CDR3 is CASSFPAFF. In DNA, the CDR3 is TGTGCCAGCAGCTTCCCAGCTTTCTTT.

This clonotype was counted between two and nine times. The conserved closing phenylalanine or tryptophan is absent in this CDR3, likely reflecting a read error. The genes are TRBV5-1 and TRBJ2-1; D is possibly TRBD2 (5 bases). Germline-derived CDR1 and CDR2 are SGHRS and YFSETQ. The V end was cut by 0 bases, the J end by 0 bases, with 16 bases between. This CDR3 is built from 18 residues. Here the CDR3 reads CASSLVELDPSSYNEQFL. The CDR3 DNA reads TGCGCCAGCAGCTTGGTAGAACTAGACCCGAGCTCCTACAATGAGCAGTTCCTC.

This chain links TRBV4-1 with TRBJ2-5; 8 positions match TRBD2. Matching the DNA end better, TRBJ2-1 makes the J call doubtful. The CDR3 has 13 residues. Germline CDR1 reads MGHRA; CDR2 reads YSYEKL. The CDR3 protein is CASSHGAGDEQFF. DNA for the CDR3: TGCGCCAGCAGCCATGGAGCGGGGGATGAGCAGTTCTTC.

This clonotype was seen at least ten times. The CDR3 bases are TGTGCCAGCAGTACCAGCGGGAGAGAGACCCAGTACTTC. Amino acids: CASSTSGRETQYF. The V gene is TRBV12-3 or TRBV12-4, the J gene TRBJ2-5, with 8 bases matching TRBD2. This CDR3 region has 13 residues. Trimming cost V 5 bases and J 4 bases; bases outside gene matches: 3.

This sequence joins TRBV20-1 and TRBJ1-6; D may be TRBD1 (5 bases). The length of the CDR3 is 17 residues. Per the germline V gene, CDR1 is DFQATT and CDR2 is SNEGSKA (reference sequence). Trimming removed 1 base at V and 5 bases at J, with 18 bases between. The CDR3 sequence: CSARATVLGRNNSPLHF. The CDR3 DNA reads as TGCAGTGCTAGAGCGACGGTCTTGGGGCGAAATAATTCACCCCTCCACTTT.